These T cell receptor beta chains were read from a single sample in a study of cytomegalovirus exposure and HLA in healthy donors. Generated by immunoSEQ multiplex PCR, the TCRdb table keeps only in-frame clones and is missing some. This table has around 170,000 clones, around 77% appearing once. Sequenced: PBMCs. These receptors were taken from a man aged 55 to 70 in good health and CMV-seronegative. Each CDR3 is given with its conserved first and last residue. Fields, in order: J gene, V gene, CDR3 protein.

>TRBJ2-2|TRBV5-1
CASSPFRTESTGELFF
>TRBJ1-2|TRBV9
CASSVGHIGNYGYPF
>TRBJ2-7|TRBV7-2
CASSFSGSRGQYF
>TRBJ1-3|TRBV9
CASSVEPSGSPGNTIYF
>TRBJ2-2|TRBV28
CASSLSPGGSAGELFF
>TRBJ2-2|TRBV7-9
CASSLGTGNTGELFF
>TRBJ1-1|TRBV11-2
CASSLDTNTEAFF
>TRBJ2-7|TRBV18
CASSRTSGQVPYEQYF
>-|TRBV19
CASSMGHVPSSYEQYF
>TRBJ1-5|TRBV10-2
CASSDRGSGNQPQHF
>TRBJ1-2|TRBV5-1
CASSLAGQINYGYTF
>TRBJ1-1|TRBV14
CASRQESTEAFF
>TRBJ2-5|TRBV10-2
CASSLAGGPETQYF
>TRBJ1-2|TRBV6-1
CASSEPGQGEYSF
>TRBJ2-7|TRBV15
CATSRDRVYEQYF
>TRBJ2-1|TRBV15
CATSLRRDSYNEQFF
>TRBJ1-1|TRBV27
CASSLIQGPMNTEAFF
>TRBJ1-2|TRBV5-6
CASSRLPGGGGYTF
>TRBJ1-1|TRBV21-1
CASSKGRTGEAFF
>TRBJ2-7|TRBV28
CASSLASGRAGEQYF
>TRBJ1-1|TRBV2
CASELPPAGTEAFF
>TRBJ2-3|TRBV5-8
CASSLGRGTDTQYF
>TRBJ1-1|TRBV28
CASKASSGFLKAEAFF
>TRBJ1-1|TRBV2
CASRYSGIEAFF
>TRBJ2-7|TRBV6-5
CASSYGNEGLNEQYF
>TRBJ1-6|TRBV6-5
CASRTGSSYNSPLHF
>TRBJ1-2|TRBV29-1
CSVEKGQGIGGYTF
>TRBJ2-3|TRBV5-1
CASSLNEVGSTDTQYF
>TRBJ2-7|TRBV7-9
CSSSSQGAVYEQYF
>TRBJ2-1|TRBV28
CASRGLVYEQFF
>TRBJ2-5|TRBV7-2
CASTRDRKETQYF
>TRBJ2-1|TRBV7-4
CASSATHFPYNEQFF
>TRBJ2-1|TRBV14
CASSPELSYNEQFF
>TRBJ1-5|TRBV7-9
CASSLGGPQNF
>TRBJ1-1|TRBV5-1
CASSPARVGTEAFF
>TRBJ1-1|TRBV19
CASMGQGIAEAFF
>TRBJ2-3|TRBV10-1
CASSVAGVTDTQYF
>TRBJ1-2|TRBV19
CASSIGTNYGYTF
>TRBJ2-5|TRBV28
CASGPTGGIETQYF
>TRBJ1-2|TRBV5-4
CASSWATGGRYTF
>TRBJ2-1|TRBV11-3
CASSLGATVGNEQFF